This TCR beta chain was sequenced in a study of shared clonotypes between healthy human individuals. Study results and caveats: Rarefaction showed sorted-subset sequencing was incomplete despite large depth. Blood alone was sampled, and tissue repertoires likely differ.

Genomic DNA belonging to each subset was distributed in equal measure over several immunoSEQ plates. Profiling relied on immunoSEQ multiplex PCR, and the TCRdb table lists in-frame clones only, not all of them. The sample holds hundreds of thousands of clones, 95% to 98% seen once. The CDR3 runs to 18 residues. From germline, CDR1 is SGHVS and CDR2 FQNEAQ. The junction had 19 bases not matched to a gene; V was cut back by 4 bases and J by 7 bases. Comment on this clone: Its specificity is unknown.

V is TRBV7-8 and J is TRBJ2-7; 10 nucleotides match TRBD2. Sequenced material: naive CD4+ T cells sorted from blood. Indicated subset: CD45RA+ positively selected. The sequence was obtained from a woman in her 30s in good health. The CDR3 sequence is CASSSRDRLTSGKSEQYF. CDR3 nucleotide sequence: TGTGCCAGCAGCTCCCGGGACAGGTTAACTAGCGGGAAGAGTGAGCAGTACTTC.